This passage covers 32 T cell receptor beta chains from one sample sequenced in a study of blood T cell repertoires in COVID-19. Assay used: immunoSEQ multiplex PCR; TCRdb lists only in-frame clones, some missing. The repertoire consists of about 42,000 clones, with about 92% occurring once and the leading ten covering under 20%. The sequencing sample was made of peripheral blood. The receptors derive from a man between 65 and 79 years old with active COVID-19.

The V gene is TRBV28, the J gene TRBJ2-5; D is possibly TRBD2 (6 bases). V shed 2 bases and J shed 2 bases, with 6 bases lying between them. The V gene's germline CDR1 is MDHEN and CDR2 SYDVKM. The CDR3 has 13 residues. DNA of the CDR3: TGTGCCAGCAGTTTAGGGGGGCAAGAGACCCAGTACTTC. Its protein is CASSLGGQETQYF.

This clone was detected once. The chain links TRBV7-9 to TRBJ2-1, with 10 nucleotides matching TRBD2. The V gene end was trimmed by 6 bases and the J gene end by 5 bases; junction bases not matched to a gene: 7. The CDR3 is 15 amino acids. Germline assignment: CDR1 SEHNR and CDR2 FQNEAQ (reference sequence). CDR3 in amino acids: CASSSIAGGDNEQFF. DNA for the CDR3: TGTGCCAGCAGTTCAATAGCGGGGGGCGACAATGAGCAGTTCTTC.

CDR3 in DNA: TGTGCCAGCAGCTTAACAGGGAACTCCTACAATGAGCAGTTCTTC. This encodes CASSLTGNSYNEQFF. This rearrangement joins TRBV7-2 to TRBJ2-1, with D possibly TRBD1 on 6 matching bases. Trimming cost V 2 bases and J 0 bases, with 8 bases left between them. This CDR3 is built from 15 residues. Germline V lookup: CDR1 SGHTA, CDR2 FQGNSA. The whole variable domain, remainder taken from reference TRBV7-2 and TRBJ2-1, is GAGVSQSPSNKVTEKGKDVELRCDPISGHTALYWYRQSLGQGLEFLIYFQGNSAPDKSGLPSDRFSAERTGGSVSTLTIQRTQQEDSAVYLCASSLTGNSYNEQFFGPGTRLTVL.

The rearrangement joins TRBV20-1 to TRBJ2-2; D is unresolved. CDR1 is DFQATT, CDR2 SNEGSKA, per germline (reference sequence). The CDR3 has 11 amino acids. The V and J ends lost 5 bases and 6 bases respectively, with 7 bases between them. The CDR3 bases are TGCAGTGCTGCGGCCCCCGGGGAGCTGTTTTTT. Protein: CSAAAPGELFF.

J is TRBJ2-2 and V is TRBV6-5; tentatively, D is TRBD2 (6 bases). The germline V and J ends were trimmed by 7 bases and 3 bases, with 9 bases remaining between them. This CDR3 has 13 residues. CDR1 and CDR2 from the germline V gene are MNHEY and SVGAGI. CDR3 sequence reads: CASKPGDTGELFF. The CDR3 nucleotides are TGTGCCAGCAAGCCGGGGGACACCGGGGAGCTGTTTTTT.

This clone was recorded only once. The chain recombines TRBV5-1 with TRBJ2-7, with 13 positions matching TRBD2. Germline V gives CDR1 SGHRS, CDR2 YFSETQ. Germline trimming cut 3 bases from V and 9 bases from J; bases unmatched to any gene: 12. The CDR3 sequence is 16 residues long. The CDR3 nucleotides read TGCGCCAGCAGCTCGTTCGGACTAGCGGGAGTTTCGTCGCAGTACTTC. Protein product: CASSSFGLAGVSSQYF.

This sequence joins TRBV27 and TRBJ1-5; D is possibly TRBD1 (5 bases). This CDR3 spans 17 amino acids. Trimming removed 2 bases at V and 6 bases at J, with 20 bases between. Germline assignment: CDR1 MNHEY and CDR2 SMNVEV (reference sequence). This CDR3 is CASSLRQTGGLGQPQHF. Here the CDR3 DNA reads TGTGCCAGCAGTTTAAGGCAGACCGGGGGACTAGGTCAGCCCCAGCATTTT.

This clone appeared once. The V gene is TRBV9, the J gene TRBJ2-3, with unresolved D. The CDR3 has 16 residues. The germline V gene has CDR1 SGDLS and CDR2 YYNGEE. The V end was cut by 3 bases, the J end by 0 bases, with 14 bases between. In DNA form, the CDR3 reads TGTGCCAGCAGCGGACCGACTGCTTCTAGCACAGATACGCAGTATTTT. Its protein is CASSGPTASSTDTQYF.

V gene TRBV5-1 combines with J gene TRBJ2-5, with 14 positions matching TRBD2. Looked up from germline, CDR1 is SGHRS and CDR2 is YFSETQ. With 3 bases clipped from V and 6 bases from J, the junction kept 10 bases outside the gene matches. The CDR3 extends over 17 amino acids. The CDR3 region is CASSSGGLAGAVQTQYF. The CDR3 DNA reads TGCGCCAGCAGCTCCGGGGGACTAGCGGGAGCTGTACAGACCCAGTACTTC.

This chain uses TRBV28 with TRBJ1-5, with 7 positions matching TRBD1. The ends lost 3 bases at V and 10 bases at J; junction bases unmatched: 12. Germline CDR1 and CDR2: MDHEN and SYDVKM. CDR3 length equals 15 residues. CDR3 sequence reads: CASSFSGQVIRPQHF. DNA for the CDR3: TGTGCCAGCAGTTTTTCTGGACAGGTAATTCGTCCCCAGCATTTT. The full variable domain, with the rest looked up from reference TRBV28 and TRBJ1-5, is DVKVTQSSRYLVKRTGEKVFLECVQDMDHENMFWYRQDPGLGLRLIYFSYDVKMKEKGDIPEGYSVSREKKERFSLILESASTNQTSMYLCASSFSGQVIRPQHFGDGTRLSIL.

The CDR3 nucleotides are TGTGCCAGCAGCCAAGATGGGAGAATCCACAATGAGCAGTTCTTC. Protein: CASSQDGRIHNEQFF. The J gene is TRBJ2-1, the V gene TRBV3-1 (or the pseudogene TRBV3-2); a weak D match, TRBD2 (5 bases). Between the trimmed V and J ends, which lost 0 bases and 5 bases, there was a span of 11 bases. The CDR3 is 15 amino acids. Per the germline V gene, CDR1 is LGHDT and CDR2 is YNNKEL (reference sequence).

The chain has TRBV7-8 and TRBJ2-1, with 15 bases aligning to TRBD2. The CDR3 spans 16 residues. V shed 5 bases and J 10 bases; nucleotides not matched to a gene: 9. Looked up from germline, CDR1 is SGHVS and CDR2 is FQNEAQ. Here the CDR3 DNA reads TGTGCCAGCAGCCCCCGGACTAGCGGGAGGGCCCAGGAGCAGTTCTTC. It specifies CASSPRTSGRAQEQFF.

This chain links TRBV14 with TRBJ2-5; 9 positions agree with TRBD2. J gave up 4 bases and V 0 bases, and 15 bases lay outside the gene matches. The length of the CDR3 is 19 residues. In germline, CDR1 is SGHDN, CDR2 FVKESK. CDR3 DNA sequence: TGTGCCAGCAGCCAAGACCTTTTTTCCGTAGCGGGAGTGGTAGAGACCCAGTACTTC. Protein sequence: CASSQDLFSVAGVVETQYF.

Concerning this clone itself: The junction shows a germline mismatch at one end, possibly a read error. The chain recombines TRBV7-7 with TRBJ1-1; no firm D call. The CDR3 is made up of 13 amino acids. Germline V gene sequence: CDR1 SSHAT, CDR2 FNYEAQ (reference sequence). The CDR3 DNA reads as TGTGCTAGCAGACAAAACCCGAACACTGAAGCTTTCTTT. Translation: CASRQNPNTEAFF.

By share, this clone ranks as medium-sized. The genes are TRBV6-5 and TRBJ2-7; D may be TRBD2 (6 bases). The V and J ends lost 6 bases and 2 bases respectively, with 11 bases between them. This CDR3 contains 13 residues. Germline-derived CDR1 and CDR2 are MNHEY and SVGAGI. The DNA of the CDR3 is TGTGCCAGCAGAAGCGGGTACCCCTACGAGCAGTACTTC. It yields the protein CASRSGYPYEQYF.

In this sample, this clone is medium-sized. CDR3 protein: CASSLELNNEQFF. The CDR3 region has the DNA TGTGCCAGCAGCTTGGAACTTAACAATGAGCAGTTCTTC. The rearrangement joins TRBV5-4 to TRBJ2-1; D not resolved. The ends were cut back, 0 bases at V and 5 bases at J, with 6 bases in the middle. Germline CDR1 reads SGHNT; CDR2 reads YYREEE (reference sequence). The CDR3 runs 13 residues.

The chain is built from TRBV2 and TRBJ2-7; D unclear. Per the germline V gene, CDR1 is SNHLY and CDR2 is FYNNEI. The CDR3 runs 13 residues. V lost 2 bases and J 12 bases, leaving 17 bases between the germline ends. This CDR3 reads CASSEMGRKTLYF. The CDR3 DNA reads as TGTGCCAGCAGTGAAATGGGCAGAAAAACCCTGTACTTC.

The chain uses TRBV7-2 and TRBJ1-4; possibly TRBD1 for D (5 bases). The CDR3 totals 16 residues. CDR1 SGHTA and CDR2 FQGNSA come from the germline V gene. Trimming left V 5 bases short and J 5 bases short, with 18 bases between. CDR3 in DNA: TGTGCCAGCAGCCCTCAACCGGGACTCGAGAATGAAAAACTGTTTTTT. Translation: CASSPQPGLENEKLFF.

On this clone itself: This same CDR3 is encoded by further DNA sequences in the sample. The chain links TRBV23-1 to TRBJ1-5; TRBD1 matches at 7 bases. TRBV23-1 is an ORF, with its function uncertain. The CDR3 consists of 16 residues. J gave up 5 bases and V 3 bases, and 10 bases lay outside the gene matches. The DNA of the CDR3 is TGCGCCAGCAGTCAGGGAGACAGGGATTTCGATCAGCCCCAGCATTTT. Translating it yields CASSQGDRDFDQPQHF.

J is TRBJ2-7 and V is TRBV7-9, with TRBD1 matching over 9 bases. The CDR3 has 14 residues. With V trimmed by 7 bases and J by 4 bases, 8 bases remained unmatched. Per the germline V gene, CDR1 is SEHNR and CDR2 is FQNEAQ (reference sequence). The CDR3 loop reads CASTNGQGRYEQYF. The CDR3 bases are TGTGCCAGCACAAACGGACAGGGGAGGTACGAGCAGTACTTC.

The chain joins TRBV7-2 to TRBJ2-7; TRBD2 matches 8 bases. This CDR3 has 16 residues. Germline V gene data show CDR1 as SGHTA and CDR2 as FQGNSA. Trimming took 1 base from V and 3 from J; bases not matched to a gene: 8. DNA of the CDR3: TGTGCCAGCAGCTTAGTGATAAGCGGGGGTGGCTACGAGCAGTACTTC. Residues: CASSLVISGGGYEQYF.

The chain recombines TRBV7-9 with TRBJ1-4; D unclear. Trimming shortened V by 5 bases and J by 2 bases, and 9 bases separated the two germline ends. CDR3 length: 14 amino acids. Germline V gene sequence: CDR1 SEHNR, CDR2 FQNEAQ (reference sequence). CDR3 residues: CASSTQVTNEKLFF. CDR3 coding DNA: TGTGCCAGCAGCACCCAGGTGACTAATGAAAAACTGTTTTTT.

CDR3 sequence: CASSLNPFADYNSPLHF. In DNA form, the CDR3 reads TGTGCCAGCAGCTTAAACCCTTTCGCAGACTATAATTCACCCCTCCACTTT. This sequence joins TRBV7-2 and TRBJ1-6; D not certain. The germline V gene has CDR1 SGHTA and CDR2 FQGNSA. The V end lost 2 bases, the J end lost 3 bases, and 14 bases lay between the germline ends. There are 17 residues in the CDR3.

J is TRBJ2-7 and V is TRBV11-2, with D possibly matching TRBD1 (6 bases). Germline V gene data show CDR1 as SGHAT and CDR2 as FQNNGV. Trimming shortened V by 0 bases and J by 7 bases, and 22 bases separated the two germline ends. The CDR3 consists of 17 residues. The CDR3 sequence: CASSLESVPRGGGEQYF. In nucleotides, the CDR3 is TGTGCCAGCAGCTTAGAATCCGTGCCCAGGGGTGGAGGAGAGCAGTACTTC.

Note on this clone: Its ends do not fully match the called genes, so a read error is possible. The J gene is TRBJ2-3, the V gene TRBV6-4, with TRBD2 matching 8 bases. In germline, CDR1 is MRHNA, CDR2 SNTAGT. The CDR3 is 16 residues long. The CDR3 protein is CASSDYGGADTDTQYF. The CDR3 nucleotides are TGTGCAAGCAGTGACTACGGGGGGGCTGACACAGATACGCAGTATTTT.

The chain uses TRBV4-1 and TRBJ2-1; 9 nucleotides match TRBD2. V shed 1 base and J 9 bases; nucleotides not matched to a gene: 7. Germline CDR1 and CDR2: MGHRA and YSYEKL. The CDR3 consists of 15 residues. For the CDR3, the DNA is TGCGCCAGCAGCCAAGTGTTTCGGCGGGAGGGTGAGCAGTTCTTC. Protein product: CASSQVFRREGEQFF.

The chain recombines TRBV15 with TRBJ1-2; maybe TRBD1 (6 bases). The V gene lost 0 bases and the J gene lost 8 bases, with 16 bases spanning the gap. The CDR3 runs 15 residues. CDR1 is LNHNV, CDR2 YYDKDF, per germline (reference sequence). CDR3 sequence (DNA): TGTGCCACCAGCAGAGATCCGCCAGGGGCTAAAGGCTACACCTTC. It yields the protein CATSRDPPGAKGYTF. Full variable domain (missing parts from reference TRBV15 and TRBJ1-2): DAMVIQNPRYQVTQFGKPVTLSCSQTLNHNVMYWYQQKSSQAPKLLFHYYDKDFNNEADTPDNFQSRRPNTSFCFLDIRSPGLGDTAMYLCATSRDPPGAKGYTFGSGTRLTVV.

V and J are TRBV30 and TRBJ2-1; 7 bases align to TRBD2. CDR3 size: 14 residues. Germline CDR1 GTSNPN, CDR2 SVGIG (reference sequence). With 4 bases clipped from V and 3 bases from J, the junction kept 6 bases outside the gene matches. As DNA, the CDR3 is TGTGCCTGGAATCCTCGGGGGGACTACAATGAGCAGTTCTTC. As protein: CAWNPRGDYNEQFF. The whole variable domain, filled in from reference TRBV30 and TRBJ2-1, reads SQTIHQWPATLVQPVGSPLSLECTVEGTSNPNLYWYRQAAGRGLQLLFYSVGIGQISSEVPQNLSASRPQDRQFILSSKKLLLSDSGFYLCAWNPRGDYNEQFFGPGTRLTVL.

The chain recombines TRBV9 with TRBJ2-7; 8 positions agree with TRBD2. J lost 6 bases, V lost 2 bases, and 1 base had no gene match. Germline V gene data show CDR1 as SGDLS and CDR2 as YYNGEE. This CDR3 spans 12 amino acids. CDR3 protein: CASSVGTSEQYF. CDR3 in DNA: TGTGCCAGCAGCGTGGGGACTAGCGAGCAGTACTTC.

This rearrangement joins TRBV28 to TRBJ2-2, with a tentative D call TRBD2 (6 bases). This CDR3 has 13 residues. The V and J ends lost 9 bases and 5 bases respectively, with 13 bases between them. Per germline, CDR1 MDHEN and CDR2 SYDVKM. The CDR3 DNA is TGTGCCAGTGGCAGGGCGGGGACCGGGGAGCTGTTTTTT. This codes for CASGRAGTGELFF.

CDR3 nucleotide sequence: TGTGCCAGTGCCGACAGGGCTTATAGCAATCAGCCCCAGCATTTT. This translates into CASADRAYSNQPQHF. J is TRBJ1-5 and V is TRBV19; 7 nucleotides line up with TRBD1. Per germline, CDR1 LNHDA and CDR2 SQIVND (reference sequence). V dropped 8 bases and J dropped 0; count of bases not matched to a gene: 7. The CDR3 has 15 residues. The full variable domain, with the rest looked up from reference TRBV19 and TRBJ1-5, is DGGITQSPKYLFRKEGQNVTLSCEQNLNHDAMYWYRQDPGQGLRLIYYSQIVNDFQKGDIAEGYSVSREKKESFPLTVTSAQKNPTAFYLCASADRAYSNQPQHFGDGTRLSIL.

V gene TRBV7-9 combines with J gene TRBJ2-7; a weak D match, TRBD2 (6 bases). V was trimmed by 2 bases and J by 6 bases, leaving 11 bases between them. CDR3 length equals 13 residues. Germline CDR1 SEHNR, CDR2 FQNEAQ (reference sequence). This chain's CDR3 is CASSLPGESEQYF. The CDR3 bases are TGTGCCAGCAGCTTACCGGGGGAGAGCGAGCAGTACTTC. Full variable domain (remainder filled in from reference TRBV7-9 and TRBJ2-7): DTGVSQNPRHKITKRGQNVTFRCDPISEHNRLYWYRQTLGQGPEFLTYFQNEAQLEKSRLLSDRFSAERPKGSFSTLEIQRTEQGDSAMYLCASSLPGESEQYFGPGTRLTVT.